The present TCR beta chain was sequenced within a study of T-cell reconstitution after alpha-beta-depleted transplantation in children. This clonotype was counted ten times or more. Germline lookup yields CDR1 SGDLS and CDR2 YYNGEE. The J segment lost 5 bases and the V segment lost 4 bases, leaving 14 bases of the junction unmatched. The length of the CDR3 is 18 residues. Using unique molecular identifiers, the investigators prepared the TCRbeta library. TCRdb independently ran MiXCR on the PCR reads; one entry per CDR3 protein. The repertoire includes some 340,000 distinct CDR3 sequences, 10% of them detected once, and roughly 2.5% sits in the top ten.

This chain links TRBV9 with TRBJ2-2, with 10 nucleotides matching TRBD2. The TCR originated in a human donor who donated a stem cell graft to a child with acute lymphoblastic leukemia. The specimen comprised PBMCs from the stem cell graft donor, sampled from the stem cell graft. The DNA of the CDR3 is TGTGCCAGCAGCATCCGGCAGGGAGCGGGAGGGGAAACCGGGGAGCTGTTTTTT. Protein sequence: CASSIRQGAGGETGELFF.